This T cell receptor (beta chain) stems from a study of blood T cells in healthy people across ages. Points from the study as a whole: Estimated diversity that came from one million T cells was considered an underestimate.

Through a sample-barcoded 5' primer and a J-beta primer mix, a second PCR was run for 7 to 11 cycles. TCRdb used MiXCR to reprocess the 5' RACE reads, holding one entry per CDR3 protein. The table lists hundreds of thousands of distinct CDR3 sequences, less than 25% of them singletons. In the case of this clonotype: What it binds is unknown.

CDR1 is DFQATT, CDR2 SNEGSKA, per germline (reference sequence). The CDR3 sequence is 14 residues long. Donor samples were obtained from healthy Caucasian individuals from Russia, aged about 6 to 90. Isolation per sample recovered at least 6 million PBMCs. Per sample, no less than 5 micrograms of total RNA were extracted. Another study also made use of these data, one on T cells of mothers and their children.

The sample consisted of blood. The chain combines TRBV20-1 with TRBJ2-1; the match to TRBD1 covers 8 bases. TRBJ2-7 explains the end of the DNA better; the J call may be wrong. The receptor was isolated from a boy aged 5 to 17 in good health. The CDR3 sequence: CSASYRDRNYEQYF. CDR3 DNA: TGCAGTGCTAGCTACCGGGACAGGAACTACGAGCAGTACTTC.